The 28 T cell receptor beta chains below all came from one sample that was sequenced in a study of T-cell memory formation after mild COVID-19. TCRdb independently ran MiXCR on the 5' RACE reads; one entry per CDR3 protein. Here the sample spans just over 400,000 distinct CDR3 sequences, about 25% being singletons. Sample: PBMCs or a T cell subset sorted from them (not recorded which). The source of these receptors is an adult woman who had mild COVID-19 (a few samples of this study predate the infection). Cell type and time point are not known.

This clonotype was observed a handful of times. This sequence joins TRBV28 and TRBJ2-7; 7 bases align to TRBD1. Germline assignment: CDR1 MDHEN and CDR2 SYDVKM. With 7 bases clipped from V and 3 bases from J, the junction kept 6 bases outside the gene matches. There are 13 residues in the CDR3. CDR3 sequence (DNA): TGTGCCAGCACCCTGACAGGGAGCTACGAGCAGTACTTC. Its translation: CASTLTGSYEQYF.

A few counts support this clonotype. The chain links TRBV12-3 or TRBV12-4 to TRBJ2-5, with D maybe TRBD2 (6 bases). V was clipped by 7 bases and J by 3 bases, with 12 bases between them. The CDR3 is 13 residues long. The CDR3 coding sequence is TGTGCCAGCACCCTGGGGGGAAAAGAGACCCAGTACTTC. Translation: CASTLGGKETQYF.

This clonotype has more than one count but fewer than ten. This rearrangement joins TRBV12-3 or TRBV12-4 to TRBJ2-2, with 7 bases fitting TRBD1. Trimming removed 5 bases from V and 8 bases from J; junction bases left unmatched: 8. This CDR3 has 14 residues. The CDR3 sequence: CASSQQGSVGELFF. The CDR3 nucleotides read TGTGCCAGCAGTCAACAGGGGAGCGTGGGGGAGCTGTTTTTT.

This clonotype was detected only a few times. V and J are TRBV7-6 and TRBJ2-1; 9 positions agree with TRBD2. V shed 1 base and J 6 bases; nucleotides not matched to a gene: 1. Germline CDR1 SGHVS, CDR2 FNYEAQ. This CDR3 has 14 amino acids. Written as DNA, the CDR3 is TGTGCCAGCAGCTTAGAGACTAGCGGCAATGAGCAGTTCTTC. This translates into CASSLETSGNEQFF.

The chain recombines TRBV15 with TRBJ2-5, with 9 bases lining up with TRBD1. Germline V CDR1 and CDR2: LNHNV, YYDKDF (reference sequence). This CDR3 comprises 16 residues. V gave up 1 base and J gave up 4 bases; unmatched junction bases: 7. Written as DNA, the CDR3 is TGTGCCACCAGCAGAGGCGGACAGGGGTGGGGAGAGACCCAGTACTTC. Residues: CATSRGGQGWGETQYF.

In this sample, this clonotype turned up a few times. The chain recombines TRBV10-3 with TRBJ2-3, with 7 positions matching TRBD2. V was clipped by 2 bases and J by 6 bases; unmatched bases: 5. Per germline, CDR1 ENHRY and CDR2 SYGVKD. This CDR3 is 14 amino acids long. As DNA, the CDR3 is TGTGCCATCAGTGAGAGCGGGGCGGCGGATACGCAGTATTTT. The encoded protein is CAISESGAADTQYF.

The V call is TRBV7-9, the J call TRBJ1-5; maybe TRBD1 (5 bases). Trimming pared 5 bases from V and 2 bases from J, leaving 19 bases between. Germline V gene sequence: CDR1 SEHNR, CDR2 FQNEAQ (reference sequence). CDR3 length equals 17 residues. CDR3 sequence reads: CASSQGFGAQGNQPQHF. DNA for the CDR3: TGTGCCAGCAGCCAAGGTTTTGGGGCACAGGGCAATCAGCCCCAGCATTTT.

The J gene is TRBJ2-2, the V gene TRBV9; TRBD2 agrees at 7 bases. Germline V CDR1 and CDR2: SGDLS, YYNGEE. Trimming cost V 2 bases and J 4 bases; bases outside gene matches: 2. CDR3 length: 14 amino acids. Here the CDR3 DNA reads TGTGCCAGCAGCGTCGGGAGGCTCACCGGGGAGCTGTTTTTT. The encoded protein is CASSVGRLTGELFF.

This chain's CDR3 is CASSLEVRDKSYEQYF. The CDR3 DNA follows: TGCGCCAGCAGCTTGGAAGTACGGGACAAGTCCTACGAGCAGTACTTC. The chain couples TRBV5-1 to TRBJ2-7, with D maybe TRBD1 (6 bases). The CDR3 has 16 amino acids. The V gene lost 0 bases and the J gene lost 1 base, with 14 bases spanning the gap. Germline V gene lookup returns CDR1 SGHRS and CDR2 YFSETQ. Based on the CDR3 plus reference TRBV5-1 and TRBJ2-7, the full variable domain is KAGVTQTPRYLIKTRGQQVTLSCSPISGHRSVSWYQQTPGQGLQFLFEYFSETQRNKGNFPGRFSGRQFSNSRSEMNVSTLELGDSALYLCASSLEVRDKSYEQYFGPGTRLTVT.

The J gene is TRBJ2-2, the V gene TRBV6-2 or TRBV6-3; tentatively, D is TRBD1 or TRBD2 (5 bases each). In germline, CDR1 is MNHEY, CDR2 SVGEGT. The V end was cut by 4 bases, the J end by 7 bases, with 13 bases between. This CDR3 has 14 residues. The CDR3 region has the DNA TGTGCCAGCAGTTTTCGGGACGTCGGCGGGGAGCTGTTTTTT. This encodes CASSFRDVGGELFF.

This chain uses TRBV20-1 with TRBJ1-6, with 7 bases matching TRBD1. From germline, CDR1 is DFQATT and CDR2 SNEGSKA (reference sequence). J was trimmed by 7 bases and V by 5 bases; bases with no gene match: 8. This CDR3 contains 14 residues. The CDR3 bases are TGCAGTGCTTTTCGACAGGGAGCGAATTCACCCCTCCACTTT. This sequence encodes CSAFRQGANSPLHF.

This clonotype was observed a handful of times. J is TRBJ2-7 and V is TRBV3-1; TRBD1 aligns across 8 bases. The CDR3 extends over 15 amino acids. Germline assignment: CDR1 LGHDT and CDR2 YNNKEL (reference sequence). The junction had 7 bases not matched to a gene; V was cut back by 4 bases and J by 2 bases. The CDR3 DNA sequence: TGTGCCAGCAGCCCCGGACAGGGTCTCACCTACGAGCAGTACTTC. It translates to CASSPGQGLTYEQYF.

This clonotype was detected a few times. This rearrangement joins TRBV12-3 or TRBV12-4 to TRBJ2-7, with TRBD1 as a possible D gene (5 bases). The CDR3 length is 16 residues. V gave up 5 bases and J gave up 3 bases, with 20 bases separating them. CDR3 bases: TGTGCCAGCAGTGAAGGGTCCAGGGCAGGAGACTACGAGCAGTACTTC. Translation gives CASSEGSRAGDYEQYF.

The genes are TRBV5-1 and TRBJ1-5; D uncertain. V was trimmed by 4 bases and J by 9 bases, leaving 14 bases between them. The CDR3 runs 13 residues. Germline loops: CDR1 SGHRS, CDR2 YFSETQ. The CDR3 bases are TGCGCCAGCAGCCGAGACACCCTGGGGCCCCAGCATTTT. Its translation is CASSRDTLGPQHF.

This clonotype was detected a few times. The chain combines TRBV20-1 with TRBJ2-3, with TRBD2 identical over 13 bases. V lost 3 bases and J lost 1; bases outside the gene matches: 4. The CDR3 sequence is 16 residues long. In germline, CDR1 is DFQATT, CDR2 SNEGSKA (reference sequence). CDR3 in DNA: TGCAGTGCTAGTCCCGGGACTAGCGGGGGCACAGATACGCAGTATTTT. Translated: CSASPGTSGGTDTQYF.

The chain couples TRBV6-1 to TRBJ2-4; tentative D call: TRBD1 (6 bases). CDR1 is MNHNS and CDR2 is SASEGT in the germline V gene. The CDR3 totals 11 residues. Trimming shortened V by 7 bases and J by 9 bases, and 10 bases separated the two germline ends. The CDR3 reads CASMGAAIQYF. CDR3 sequence (DNA): TGTGCCAGCATGGGGGCGGCCATTCAGTACTTC.

The J gene is TRBJ1-2, the V gene TRBV10-3; TRBD1 agrees at 7 bases. The CDR3 has 14 amino acids. Germline CDR1 ENHRY, CDR2 SYGVKD. V shed 2 bases and J 6 bases; nucleotides not matched to a gene: 6. CDR3 protein: CAISEPGTAHGYTF. CDR3 DNA sequence: TGTGCCATCAGTGAGCCCGGGACAGCGCATGGCTACACCTTC.

In its sample, this clonotype was seen a few times. The chain uses TRBV5-5 and TRBJ2-3; D is perhaps TRBD1 (6 bases). This CDR3 is 19 amino acids long. V was shortened by 1 base and J by 0 bases, with 21 bases between the two germline ends. The germline CDR1 and CDR2 sequences are SGHKS and YYEKEE (reference sequence). The DNA for the CDR3 is TGTGCCAGCAGCTTGTGGGTCCCAGGGGTTGCTGCCAGCACAGATACGCAGTATTTT. Amino acid sequence: CASSLWVPGVAASTDTQYF.

This chain connects TRBV24-1 to TRBJ2-5; D call uncertain. The V and J ends lost 8 bases and 0 bases respectively, with 12 bases between them. There are 14 residues in the CDR3. The germline V gene encodes CDR1 KGHDR and CDR2 SFDVKD. The CDR3 DNA reads as TGTGCCACCATGGGCCCCTCGGACCAAGAGACCCAGTACTTC. It yields the protein CATMGPSDQETQYF.

The rearrangement links TRBV25-1 to TRBJ1-2; D not certain. The CDR3 spans 13 residues. V was clipped by 7 bases and J by 6 bases, with 15 bases between them. In germline, CDR1 is MGHDK, CDR2 SYGVNS. The CDR3: CASKGRWVDGYTF. The CDR3 nucleotides are TGTGCCAGCAAAGGACGTTGGGTTGATGGCTACACCTTC.

This clonotype was found a few times. V gene TRBV7-2 combines with J gene TRBJ2-3; TRBD2 matches 8 bases. Germline V lookup: CDR1 SGHTA, CDR2 FQGNSA. V was clipped by 2 bases and J by 6 bases; unmatched bases: 16. The CDR3 runs 18 residues. The CDR3 here is CASSLIGPAGGLGDTQYF. CDR3 in DNA: TGTGCCAGCAGCTTAATCGGGCCCGCGGGGGGCCTAGGGGATACGCAGTATTTT.

This clonotype was seen a handful of times. J is TRBJ2-1 and V is TRBV7-6; D not resolved. V dropped 5 bases and J dropped 6 bases, with 8 bases sitting between them. The CDR3 has 12 residues. The germline V gene encodes CDR1 SGHVS and CDR2 FNYEAQ. CDR3 protein: CASSPLFNEQFF. The CDR3 DNA reads as TGTGCCAGCAGCCCCCTCTTCAATGAGCAGTTCTTC.

The CDR3 spells CASSFRDRVSSPLHF. DNA for the CDR3: TGCGCCAGCAGCTTCCGGGACAGGGTTTCCTCACCCCTCCACTTT. The V and J genes are TRBV5-1 and TRBJ1-6; 9 nucleotides line up with TRBD1. The CDR3 has 15 residues. V lost 2 bases, J lost 10 bases, and 7 bases stayed unmatched. Germline CDR1 and CDR2: SGHRS and YFSETQ.

V gene TRBV9 combines with J gene TRBJ2-5; D possibly uses TRBD1 or TRBD2 (5 bases each). There are 13 residues in the CDR3. From germline, CDR1 is SGDLS and CDR2 YYNGEE. V was pared by 2 bases and J by 3 bases, with 8 bases between. The CDR3 region has the DNA TGTGCCAGCAGCGTGATGGGGGAAGAGACCCAGTACTTC. Its translation is CASSVMGEETQYF.

This clonotype was seen a few times. The conserved phenylalanine or tryptophan is not found at the CDR3 terminus, so this likely reflects a read error. The DNA is omitted, as the CDR3 cannot be located on it reliably, and the CDR3 follows TCRdb's listing. The chain couples TRBV20-1 to TRBJ1-1; TRBD1, the table's D call, was not compared with the DNA. Germline V gives CDR1 DFQATT, CDR2 SNEGSKA (reference sequence). From its first to its last residue, the CDR3 has 11 amino acids. CDR3 in amino acids: CSASVGNRVTV.

This clonotype was counted a few times. V usage is TRBV5-6 and J usage is TRBJ2-4, with 9 bases aligning to TRBD1. Trimming at V came to 0 bases and at J to 3 bases, leaving 1 base not matched to a gene. Germline values: CDR1 SGHDT, CDR2 YYEEEE. The CDR3 sequence is 15 residues long. CDR3 amino acids: CASSLVDRGKNIQYF. CDR3 DNA sequence: TGTGCCAGCAGCTTGGTGGACAGGGGCAAAAACATTCAGTACTTC. The full variable domain, rest sourced from reference TRBV5-6 and TRBJ2-4, is DAGVTQSPTHLIKTRGQQVTLRCSPKSGHDTVSWYQQALGQGPQFIFQYYEEEERQRGNFPDRFSGHQFPNYSSELNVNALLLGDSALYLCASSLVDRGKNIQYFGAGTRLSVL.

The chain uses TRBV9 and TRBJ1-1; D not resolved. The germline V gene encodes CDR1 SGDLS and CDR2 YYNGEE. The CDR3 is 13 amino acids. V was trimmed by 9 bases and J by 1 base, leaving 13 bases between them. The CDR3 DNA sequence: TGTGCCACCTCTTTGGGCGGGAACACTGAAGCTTTCTTT. It encodes CATSLGGNTEAFF.

This clonotype turned up a few times. This chain joins TRBV11-3 and TRBJ1-1, with TRBD1 matching 9 bases. CDR1 is SGHNT, CDR2 YENEEA, per germline. CDR3 length: 14 residues. V was pared by 3 bases and J by 5 bases, with 4 bases of the junction left unmatched. This CDR3 reads CASSLGTGRTEAFF. For the CDR3, the DNA is TGTGCCAGCAGCTTGGGGACAGGGCGGACTGAAGCTTTCTTT.